The subject of this entry is one TCR beta chain. The V end lost 3 bases, the J end lost 4 bases, and 11 bases lay between the germline ends. The V gene's germline CDR1 is SGHTS and CDR2 YDEGEE. The CDR3 has 14 amino acids. The data belong to a study of blood T cell repertoires in COVID-19. Overall study: Material from acute and convalescent COVID-19 was sourced from the United States, Italy and Spain. Sample material is recorded as cDNA or gDNA derived from T cells, B-cell-depleted T cells, or PBMCs.

Methods used by the authors: Reference gene primer amplification gave estimated nucleated cell counts. Assay: immunoSEQ multiplex PCR; the TCRdb copy retains only in-frame clones and omits some. V and J calls and clone size are copied from that table; D and trimming were computed from the DNA. The sample has about 210,000 clones, around 90% seen once; the top ten hold 1.2%. This TCR was recovered from a man younger than 45 with acute or convalescent COVID-19. The genes are TRBV5-8 and TRBJ1-5; D gene unclear. The sequenced sample consisted of peripheral blood. CDR3 in amino acids: CASSWASLNQPQHF. Here the CDR3 DNA reads TGTGCCAGCAGCTGGGCCAGCCTAAATCAGCCCCAGCATTTT.